The 8 T cell receptor beta chains below were found in one sample sequenced in a study of beta chain features in type 1 diabetes. These receptors lack a known antigen. The isolated RNA, all of it, was reverse transcribed, so expressed TCRB transcripts were what got sequenced. Libraries were prepared by immunoSEQ multiplex PCR; TCRdb keeps only in-frame clonotypes and omits some of them. The repertoire has about 300,000 clones, less than 15% of them found once; the top ten carry over 0.014%. General study points: Type 1 diabetes patients had TCRB CDR3s that were shorter (moderately but significantly so) in all four CD4+ subsets.

Input material: naive CD4+ T cells from blood. The receptors derive from a woman between 18 and 30 years old with type 1 diabetes.

The rearrangement uses TRBV15 and TRBJ2-1; 7 bases match TRBD1. This CDR3 has 14 amino acids. The germline CDR1 and CDR2 sequences are LNHNV and YYDKDF (reference sequence). With 6 bases clipped from V and 6 bases from J, the junction kept 8 bases outside the gene matches. The DNA for the CDR3 is TGTGCCACCAGTTTCGGGACAGACCCCAATGAGCAGTTCTTC. Amino acids: CATSFGTDPNEQFF.

This clone has a handful of counts. This chain connects TRBV4-3 to TRBJ2-1, with 11 bases fitting TRBD1. This CDR3 has 15 amino acids. From germline, CDR1 is LGHNA and CDR2 YSLEER. The V gene end was trimmed by 4 bases and the J gene end by 9 bases; junction bases not matched to a gene: 8. As DNA, the CDR3 is TGCGCCAGCAGCCGGCTCCGGGACAGGGGGGGTGAGCAGTTCTTC. Translation: CASSRLRDRGGEQFF.

This clone was counted a few times. V gene TRBV29-1 combines with J gene TRBJ2-1; 9 positions match TRBD1. Germline CDR1 reads SQVTM; CDR2 reads ANQGSEA. CDR3 length: 14 residues. V lost 5 bases, J lost 6 bases, and 8 bases stayed unmatched. Here the CDR3 reads CSVKRDRVGNEQFF. For the CDR3, the DNA is TGCAGCGTTAAGCGGGACAGGGTTGGCAATGAGCAGTTCTTC.

This clone occurred a few times. V usage is TRBV28 and J usage is TRBJ1-5; D gene ambiguous. Germline lookup yields CDR1 MDHEN and CDR2 SYDVKM. Trimming cost V 7 bases and J 6 bases, with 13 bases left between them. The CDR3 loop spans 13 amino acids. The CDR3 reads CASTDGSGQPQHF. The CDR3 coding sequence is TGTGCCAGCACCGACGGGTCGGGTCAGCCCCAGCATTTT.

This clone appeared a few times. The J gene is TRBJ2-7, the V gene TRBV9, with TRBD1 identical over 8 bases. The germline gives CDR1 SGDLS, CDR2 YYNGEE. V lost 4 bases and J lost 1; bases outside the gene matches: 7. The CDR3 consists of 15 residues. The CDR3 reads CASSPPTGVSYEQYF. The CDR3 coding sequence is TGTGCCAGCAGCCCCCCGACAGGGGTATCCTACGAGCAGTACTTC. Looking up the rest from reference TRBV9 and TRBJ2-7 gives the full variable domain: DSGVTQTPKHLITATGQRVTLRCSPRSGDLSVYWYQQSLDQGLQFLIQYYNGEERAKGNILERFSAQQFPDLHSELNLSSLELGDSALYFCASSPPTGVSYEQYFGPGTRLTVT.

The chain carries TRBV10-3 and TRBJ2-7; a possible D gene is TRBD2 (6 bases). The CDR3 is 13 amino acids. Germline loops: CDR1 ENHRY, CDR2 SYGVKD. V was clipped by 3 bases and J by 3 bases, with 9 bases between them. The CDR3 DNA reads as TGTGCCATCAGTGACGGGGGTGTCTACGAGCAGTACTTC. Translated, it gives CAISDGGVYEQYF.

The DNA for the CDR3 is TGCGCCAGCAGCCAAGAAGTGGTAACGCGCTCCTACAATGAGCAGTTCTTC. The encoded protein is CASSQEVVTRSYNEQFF. This chain connects TRBV4-3 to TRBJ2-1; D uncertain. V lost 0 bases to trimming and J lost 0 bases, with 12 bases between them. The germline V gene encodes CDR1 LGHNA and CDR2 YSLEER. The CDR3 contains 17 residues.

This chain uses TRBV23-1 with TRBJ2-7; 8 bases fit TRBD1. Being an ORF, TRBV23-1 has a function that is uncertain. The CDR3 runs to 16 residues. Trimming at V came to 2 bases and at J to 2 bases, leaving 8 bases not matched to a gene. CDR3 residues: CASSQDDRGFTYEQYV. The CDR3 coding sequence is TGCGCCAGCAGTCAAGACGACAGGGGCTTCACCTACGAGCAGTACGTC.